This entry lists 12 T cell receptor beta chains sequenced from one sample in a study of blood T cell repertoires in COVID-19 (dated by TCRdb to about 2020). Library generation was performed with the immunoSEQ multiplex PCR assay. As stored in TCRdb, this immuneACCESS dataset retains in-frame rearrangements with V and J assigned. A fraction of the clones does not appear; measured against another copy, unresolved V genes explain less than half of the discrepancy, and the remainder lacks a known reason. This sample has about 100,000 clones in its table, and 90% to 95% of those were observed once. The ten largest clones capture 2.1% of the sample. Material: peripheral blood. The receptors were gathered from a man aged 50 to 59 with active COVID-19.

The chain carries TRBV29-1 and TRBJ1-5, with a weak D call TRBD1 (5 bases). The CDR3 sequence is 13 residues long. CDR1 and CDR2 (germline): SQVTM, ANQGSEA. V was shortened by 4 bases and J by 3 bases, with 10 bases between the two germline ends. CDR3 sequence (DNA): TGCAGCGTTGGTACAGGAGTCAATCAGCCCCAGCATTTT. Amino acids: CSVGTGVNQPQHF.

The chain carries TRBV30 and TRBJ2-1; D may be TRBD1 (5 bases). Trimming shortened V by 0 bases and J by 8 bases, and 8 bases separated the two germline ends. CDR3 length equals 12 residues. Germline V gene lookup returns CDR1 GTSNPN and CDR2 SVGIG (reference sequence). CDR3 in DNA: TGTGCCTGGAGTGTAGGGGCCTATGAGCAGTTCTTC. Its translation is CAWSVGAYEQFF.

The chain is built from TRBV6-5 and TRBJ2-5; TRBD2 aligns across 12 bases. The CDR3 is 15 residues long. Unmatched junction bases numbered 6, after V lost 6 bases and J lost 4 bases. In germline, CDR1 is MNHEY, CDR2 SVGAGI. For the CDR3, the DNA is TGTGCCAGCAGACCCCGGACTAGCGGGGTAGAGACCCAGTACTTC. It is translated as CASRPRTSGVETQYF.

The chain recombines TRBV5-1 with TRBJ2-5; possibly TRBD1 for D (6 bases). Germline V CDR1 and CDR2: SGHRS, YFSETQ. V lost 7 bases, J lost 5 bases, and 21 bases lay in between. The CDR3 contains 15 residues. The CDR3 DNA sequence: TGCGCCAGCCGCAACCGGGACACCCTGGGGGAGACCCAGTACTTC. The encoded protein is CASRNRDTLGETQYF.

Of note for this clone: One end of the junction does not line up with germline, which may come from a read error. CDR3 in amino acids: CATSRAMAENTEAFF. As DNA, the CDR3 is TGTGCCACCAGTAGAGCAATGGCAGAGAACACTGAAGCTTTCTTT. The rearrangement joins TRBV15 to TRBJ1-1; D not resolved. The germline CDR1 and CDR2 sequences are LNHNV and YYDKDF (reference sequence). This CDR3 has 15 amino acids.

The V call is TRBV18, the J call TRBJ1-4; TRBD1 might be the D (6 bases). CDR3 size: 15 residues. V lost 3 bases and J lost 5, with 13 bases in between. Germline V lookup: CDR1 KGHSH, CDR2 LQKENI. The CDR3 DNA reads TGTGCCAGCTCACCCGGGACACTCCGGAATGAAAAACTGTTTTTT. As protein: CASSPGTLRNEKLFF.

This rearrangement joins TRBV24-1 to TRBJ2-3; 10 bases match TRBD2. The germline gives CDR1 KGHDR, CDR2 SFDVKD. V shed 4 bases, J shed 0 bases, and the junction held 12 bases outside the gene matches. The CDR3 is 19 residues long. CDR3 coding DNA: TGTGCCACCAGTGAGAGGTGGCTAGCGGGAGCCCCTAGCACAGATACGCAGTATTTT. It encodes CATSERWLAGAPSTDTQYF.

The J gene is TRBJ1-4, the V gene TRBV18; 8 bases agree with TRBD1. The CDR3 consists of 13 residues. V trimming: 3 bases; J trimming: 8 bases; junction bases outside the gene matches: 2. The germline V gene encodes CDR1 KGHSH and CDR2 LQKENI. For the CDR3, the DNA is TGTGCCAGCTCACCGACAGGGGTGGAAAAACTGTTTTTT. This translates into CASSPTGVEKLFF.

V is TRBV27 and J is TRBJ2-7; 10 bases line up with TRBD2. Germline CDR1 reads MNHEY; CDR2 reads SMNVEV (reference sequence). CDR3 size: 14 residues. With V trimmed by 5 bases and J by 2 bases, 3 bases remained unmatched. For the CDR3, the DNA is TGTGCCAGCAGTCGGACTAGCGGAACCTACGAGCAGTACGTC. Amino acids: CASSRTSGTYEQYV.

The CDR3 sequence: CASSLFAAGTNTDTQYF. CDR3 in DNA: TGCGCCAGCAGCTTATTCGCAGCGGGGACAAACACAGATACGCAGTATTTT. The chain recombines TRBV5-1 with TRBJ2-3, with D possibly TRBD2 on 7 matching bases. Germline V gene sequence: CDR1 SGHRS, CDR2 YFSETQ. The CDR3 is 17 residues long. Deletions cut 2 bases from V and 2 bases from J, with 18 bases between.

As regards this clone: Sequence at one end of the junction differs from germline and may be a read error. Additional DNA sequences in this sample encode the identical CDR3. The chain uses TRBV5-1 and TRBJ2-1; D may be TRBD2 (6 bases). This CDR3 spans 15 amino acids. Germline V lookup: CDR1 SGHRS, CDR2 YFSETQ. CDR3 nucleotides: TGCGCCAGTAGCTTGGACGGGAGAACCTACAATGAGCAGTTCTTC. This codes for CASSLDGRTYNEQFF.

The chain joins TRBV7-8 to TRBJ2-1; D is possibly TRBD2 (6 bases). Per the germline V gene, CDR1 is SGHVS and CDR2 is FQNEAQ. CDR3 length: 16 residues. Trimming took 5 bases from V and 3 from J, leaving 17 bases between them. As DNA, the CDR3 is TGTGCCAGCAGCCCCACAACGGGACTCCTCTACAATGAGCAGTTCTTC. Residues: CASSPTTGLLYNEQFF.